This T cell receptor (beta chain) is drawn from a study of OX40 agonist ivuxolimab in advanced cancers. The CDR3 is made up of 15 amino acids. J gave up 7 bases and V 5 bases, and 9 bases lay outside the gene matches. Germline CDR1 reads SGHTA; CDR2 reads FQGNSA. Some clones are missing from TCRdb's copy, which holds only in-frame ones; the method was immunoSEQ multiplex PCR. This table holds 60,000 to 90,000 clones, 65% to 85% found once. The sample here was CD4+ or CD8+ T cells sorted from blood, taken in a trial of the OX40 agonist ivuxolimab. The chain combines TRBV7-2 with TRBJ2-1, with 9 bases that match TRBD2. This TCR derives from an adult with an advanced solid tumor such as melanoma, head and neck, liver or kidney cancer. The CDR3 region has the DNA TGTGCCAGCAGCGTAGTACGCGGGGGGGCAAATGAGCAGTTCTTC. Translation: CASSVVRGGANEQFF.